The present T cell receptor (beta chain) was sequenced within a study of OX40 agonist ivuxolimab in advanced cancers. Overall study findings and caveats: Among the lowest levels of clonal expansion were found in partial responders at 0.1-3.0 mg/kg.

From germline, CDR1 is SGHNT and CDR2 YENEEA. J lost 2 bases, V lost 5 bases, and 14 bases had no gene match. This CDR3 has 20 residues. As concerns this clone: Antigen specificity is unknown.

Generated by immunoSEQ multiplex PCR, the TCRdb table keeps only in-frame clones and is missing some. This table has roughly 48,000 clones, over 80% appearing once. The rearrangement links TRBV11-3 to TRBJ2-2; 13 bases are a match to TRBD2. The sample consisted of CD4+ or CD8+ T cells sorted from blood, taken in a trial of the OX40 agonist ivuxolimab. The receptor comes from an adult with an advanced solid tumor such as melanoma, head and neck, liver or kidney cancer. In nucleotides, the CDR3 is TGTGCCAGCAGCCGCCTCGGACTAGCGGGGGAACAATCAAACACCGGGGAGCTGTTTTTT. Translation gives CASSRLGLAGEQSNTGELFF.